These T cell receptor beta chains were read from a single sample in a study of beta chain features in type 1 diabetes. Repertoires were generated with immunoSEQ multiplex PCR, while TCRdb's copy carries only in-frame clones and drops some. The sample has some 350,000 clones, approximately 13% seen once. Sequencing was carried out using naive CD4+ T cells from blood. The receptors shown here come from a woman between 18 and 29 years old with type 1 diabetes. CDR3s include the opening cysteine and the closing phenylalanine or tryptophan. The D gene is left open where the match is weak. Size is omitted from some rows. Given values are once, few, many or a class for expanded clones.

clone_size,v_call,j_call,d_call,cdr3_aa,cdr3_nt
few,TRBV18,TRBJ2-7,TRBD2,CASSSFVAGPPSYEQYF,TGTGCCAGCTCATCTTTCGTAGCGGGACCACCCTCCTACGAGCAGTACTTC
few,TRBV18,TRBJ2-7,-,CASSPTGQPYEQYF,TGTGCCAGCTCACCTACAGGGCAACCTTACGAGCAGTACTTC
-,TRBV18,TRBJ2-2,TRBD1,CASSPGQELYTGELFF,TGTGCCAGCTCACCAGGACAGGAATTATACACCGGGGAGCTGTTTTTT
few,TRBV18,TRBJ2-2,-,CASSPDNAGTGELFF,TGTGCCAGCTCACCGGATAATGCGGGGACCGGGGAGCTGTTTTTT
few,TRBV5-4,TRBJ2-3,TRBD2,CASSKGGDTQYF,TGTGCCAGCAGCAAGGGAGGGGATACGCAGTATTTT
once,TRBV10-3,TRBJ2-7,TRBD1,CAISDTTGPYEQYF,TGTGCCATCAGTGATACGACAGGGCCCTACGAGCAGTACTTC
few,TRBV5-6,TRBJ1-1,TRBD1,CASSTGTGNTEAFF,TGTGCCAGCAGCACTGGGACAGGGAACACTGAAGCTTTCTTT
few,TRBV5-1,TRBJ2-1,-,CASSLFIRGNEQFF,TGCGCCAGCAGCCTATTCATAAGGGGGAATGAGCAGTTCTTC
-,TRBV7-9,TRBJ2-7,-,CASSLVGRGSYEQYF,TGTGCCAGCAGCTTAGTGGGGCGCGGATCCTACGAGCAGTACTTC
few,TRBV6-5,TRBJ2-1,-,CASSYSGAGYNEQFF,TGTGCCAGCAGTTACTCGGGGGCGGGCTACAATGAGCAGTTCTTC